This TCR beta chain was found in a study of molecular identifiers for immune sequencing clone quantification. Via MiXCR, TCRdb re-called the PCR reads, giving one row per CDR3 protein. The table lists about 320,000 distinct CDR3 sequences, roughly 24% of them singletons. CDR1 is MNHEY, CDR2 SVGAGI, per germline. Trimming pared 0 bases from V and 6 bases from J, leaving 9 bases between. The length of the CDR3 is 15 residues. Many counts were recorded for this clonotype. The chain recombines TRBV6-5 with TRBJ1-6, with D uncertain. The source is a human donor in good health. Some libraries in this study had Jurkat cell RNA spiked in. The sequenced material came from naive CD8+ T cells from blood, with Jurkat cell RNA spiked in. The subset is: FACS-sorted CD8+CD4-CCR7+CD45RA+ naive T cells. The CDR3 DNA is TGTGCCAGCAGTTACTCAGGTCAGACTAATTCACCCCTCCACTTT. Translated, it gives CASSYSGQTNSPLHF.